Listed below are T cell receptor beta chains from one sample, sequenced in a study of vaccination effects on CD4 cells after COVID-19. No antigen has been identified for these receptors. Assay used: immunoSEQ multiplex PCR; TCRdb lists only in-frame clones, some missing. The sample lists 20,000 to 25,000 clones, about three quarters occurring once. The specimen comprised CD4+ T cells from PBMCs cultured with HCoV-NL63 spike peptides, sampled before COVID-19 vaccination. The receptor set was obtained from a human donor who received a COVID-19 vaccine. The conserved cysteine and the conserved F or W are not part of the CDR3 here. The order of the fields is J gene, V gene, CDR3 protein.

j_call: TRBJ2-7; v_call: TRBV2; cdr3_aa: ASSAAAGGGEQY
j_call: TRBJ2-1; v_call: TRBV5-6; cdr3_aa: ASSLVSGRSSYNEQF
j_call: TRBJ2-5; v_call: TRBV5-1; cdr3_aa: ASSSGLAQETQY
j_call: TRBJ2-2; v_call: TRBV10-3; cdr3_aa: AIGGYGAGELF
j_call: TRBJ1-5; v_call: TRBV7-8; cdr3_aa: ASSLDWTVRWSNQPQH
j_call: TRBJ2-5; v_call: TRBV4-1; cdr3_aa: ASSQDGELATETQY
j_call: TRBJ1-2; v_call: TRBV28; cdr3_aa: ASSLTSLYGYT
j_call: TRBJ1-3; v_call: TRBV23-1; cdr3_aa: ASSQSLSSGNTIY
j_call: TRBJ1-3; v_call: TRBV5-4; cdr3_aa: ASSFGGGTASGNTIY
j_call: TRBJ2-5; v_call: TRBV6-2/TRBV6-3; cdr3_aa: ASSYSTETQY
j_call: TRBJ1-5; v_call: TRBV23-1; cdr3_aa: ASSPPGPGLFQPQH
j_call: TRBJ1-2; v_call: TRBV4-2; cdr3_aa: ASSRVGREDGYT
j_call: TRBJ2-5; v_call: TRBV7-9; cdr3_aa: ASSARQGAETQY
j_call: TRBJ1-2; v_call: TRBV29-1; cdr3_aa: SVAGGYGYT
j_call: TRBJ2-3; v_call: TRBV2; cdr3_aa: ASSGTGASTDTQY
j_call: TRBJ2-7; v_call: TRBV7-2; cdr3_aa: ASSPPGPEQY
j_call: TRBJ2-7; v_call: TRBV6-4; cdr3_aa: ARSYEQY
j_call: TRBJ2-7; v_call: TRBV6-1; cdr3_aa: ASSDPLREQY
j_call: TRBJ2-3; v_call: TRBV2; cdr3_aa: ASSELDADTQY
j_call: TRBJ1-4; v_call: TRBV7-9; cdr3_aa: ASSLTIGANEKLF
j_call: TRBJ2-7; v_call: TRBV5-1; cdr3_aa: ASRGLHEQY
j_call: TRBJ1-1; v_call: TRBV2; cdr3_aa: ASSGGVGEMNTEAF
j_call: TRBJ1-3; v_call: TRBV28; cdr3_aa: ASSLSPGTAGNTIY
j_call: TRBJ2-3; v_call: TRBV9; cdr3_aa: ASSRGLAGGIVDTQY
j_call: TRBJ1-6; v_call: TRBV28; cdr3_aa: ASISGFNSPLH
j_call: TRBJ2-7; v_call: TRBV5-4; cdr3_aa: ASSLPGQGNEQY
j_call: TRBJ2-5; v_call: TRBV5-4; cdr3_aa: ASSYTGQGQETQY
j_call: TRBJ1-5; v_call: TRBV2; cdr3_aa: ASSNNRQGYNQPQH
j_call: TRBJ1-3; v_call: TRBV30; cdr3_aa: AWSVTRGAFSGNTIY
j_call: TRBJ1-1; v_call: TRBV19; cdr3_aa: ASSRARNTEAF
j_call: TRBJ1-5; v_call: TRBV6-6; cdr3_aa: ASTTQLGSNQPQH
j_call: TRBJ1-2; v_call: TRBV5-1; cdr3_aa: ASSFEEGGGYGYT
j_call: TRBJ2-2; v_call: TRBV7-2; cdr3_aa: ASSPSGTGNTGELF
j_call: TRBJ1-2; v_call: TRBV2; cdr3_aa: ASSEAGRATNYGYT
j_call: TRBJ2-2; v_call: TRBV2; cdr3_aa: ASSVEIEGPA
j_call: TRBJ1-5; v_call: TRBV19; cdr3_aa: ATGTSSHQPQH
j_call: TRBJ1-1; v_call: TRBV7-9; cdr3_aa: ASSLPRQGNTEAF
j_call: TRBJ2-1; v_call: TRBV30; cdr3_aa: AWSVGPLYNEQF
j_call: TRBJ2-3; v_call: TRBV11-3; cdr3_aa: ASSLGIGPDTQY
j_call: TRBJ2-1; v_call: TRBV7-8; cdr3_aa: ASSTLQGTEQF
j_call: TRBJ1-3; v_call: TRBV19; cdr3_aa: ASSISGSGNTIY